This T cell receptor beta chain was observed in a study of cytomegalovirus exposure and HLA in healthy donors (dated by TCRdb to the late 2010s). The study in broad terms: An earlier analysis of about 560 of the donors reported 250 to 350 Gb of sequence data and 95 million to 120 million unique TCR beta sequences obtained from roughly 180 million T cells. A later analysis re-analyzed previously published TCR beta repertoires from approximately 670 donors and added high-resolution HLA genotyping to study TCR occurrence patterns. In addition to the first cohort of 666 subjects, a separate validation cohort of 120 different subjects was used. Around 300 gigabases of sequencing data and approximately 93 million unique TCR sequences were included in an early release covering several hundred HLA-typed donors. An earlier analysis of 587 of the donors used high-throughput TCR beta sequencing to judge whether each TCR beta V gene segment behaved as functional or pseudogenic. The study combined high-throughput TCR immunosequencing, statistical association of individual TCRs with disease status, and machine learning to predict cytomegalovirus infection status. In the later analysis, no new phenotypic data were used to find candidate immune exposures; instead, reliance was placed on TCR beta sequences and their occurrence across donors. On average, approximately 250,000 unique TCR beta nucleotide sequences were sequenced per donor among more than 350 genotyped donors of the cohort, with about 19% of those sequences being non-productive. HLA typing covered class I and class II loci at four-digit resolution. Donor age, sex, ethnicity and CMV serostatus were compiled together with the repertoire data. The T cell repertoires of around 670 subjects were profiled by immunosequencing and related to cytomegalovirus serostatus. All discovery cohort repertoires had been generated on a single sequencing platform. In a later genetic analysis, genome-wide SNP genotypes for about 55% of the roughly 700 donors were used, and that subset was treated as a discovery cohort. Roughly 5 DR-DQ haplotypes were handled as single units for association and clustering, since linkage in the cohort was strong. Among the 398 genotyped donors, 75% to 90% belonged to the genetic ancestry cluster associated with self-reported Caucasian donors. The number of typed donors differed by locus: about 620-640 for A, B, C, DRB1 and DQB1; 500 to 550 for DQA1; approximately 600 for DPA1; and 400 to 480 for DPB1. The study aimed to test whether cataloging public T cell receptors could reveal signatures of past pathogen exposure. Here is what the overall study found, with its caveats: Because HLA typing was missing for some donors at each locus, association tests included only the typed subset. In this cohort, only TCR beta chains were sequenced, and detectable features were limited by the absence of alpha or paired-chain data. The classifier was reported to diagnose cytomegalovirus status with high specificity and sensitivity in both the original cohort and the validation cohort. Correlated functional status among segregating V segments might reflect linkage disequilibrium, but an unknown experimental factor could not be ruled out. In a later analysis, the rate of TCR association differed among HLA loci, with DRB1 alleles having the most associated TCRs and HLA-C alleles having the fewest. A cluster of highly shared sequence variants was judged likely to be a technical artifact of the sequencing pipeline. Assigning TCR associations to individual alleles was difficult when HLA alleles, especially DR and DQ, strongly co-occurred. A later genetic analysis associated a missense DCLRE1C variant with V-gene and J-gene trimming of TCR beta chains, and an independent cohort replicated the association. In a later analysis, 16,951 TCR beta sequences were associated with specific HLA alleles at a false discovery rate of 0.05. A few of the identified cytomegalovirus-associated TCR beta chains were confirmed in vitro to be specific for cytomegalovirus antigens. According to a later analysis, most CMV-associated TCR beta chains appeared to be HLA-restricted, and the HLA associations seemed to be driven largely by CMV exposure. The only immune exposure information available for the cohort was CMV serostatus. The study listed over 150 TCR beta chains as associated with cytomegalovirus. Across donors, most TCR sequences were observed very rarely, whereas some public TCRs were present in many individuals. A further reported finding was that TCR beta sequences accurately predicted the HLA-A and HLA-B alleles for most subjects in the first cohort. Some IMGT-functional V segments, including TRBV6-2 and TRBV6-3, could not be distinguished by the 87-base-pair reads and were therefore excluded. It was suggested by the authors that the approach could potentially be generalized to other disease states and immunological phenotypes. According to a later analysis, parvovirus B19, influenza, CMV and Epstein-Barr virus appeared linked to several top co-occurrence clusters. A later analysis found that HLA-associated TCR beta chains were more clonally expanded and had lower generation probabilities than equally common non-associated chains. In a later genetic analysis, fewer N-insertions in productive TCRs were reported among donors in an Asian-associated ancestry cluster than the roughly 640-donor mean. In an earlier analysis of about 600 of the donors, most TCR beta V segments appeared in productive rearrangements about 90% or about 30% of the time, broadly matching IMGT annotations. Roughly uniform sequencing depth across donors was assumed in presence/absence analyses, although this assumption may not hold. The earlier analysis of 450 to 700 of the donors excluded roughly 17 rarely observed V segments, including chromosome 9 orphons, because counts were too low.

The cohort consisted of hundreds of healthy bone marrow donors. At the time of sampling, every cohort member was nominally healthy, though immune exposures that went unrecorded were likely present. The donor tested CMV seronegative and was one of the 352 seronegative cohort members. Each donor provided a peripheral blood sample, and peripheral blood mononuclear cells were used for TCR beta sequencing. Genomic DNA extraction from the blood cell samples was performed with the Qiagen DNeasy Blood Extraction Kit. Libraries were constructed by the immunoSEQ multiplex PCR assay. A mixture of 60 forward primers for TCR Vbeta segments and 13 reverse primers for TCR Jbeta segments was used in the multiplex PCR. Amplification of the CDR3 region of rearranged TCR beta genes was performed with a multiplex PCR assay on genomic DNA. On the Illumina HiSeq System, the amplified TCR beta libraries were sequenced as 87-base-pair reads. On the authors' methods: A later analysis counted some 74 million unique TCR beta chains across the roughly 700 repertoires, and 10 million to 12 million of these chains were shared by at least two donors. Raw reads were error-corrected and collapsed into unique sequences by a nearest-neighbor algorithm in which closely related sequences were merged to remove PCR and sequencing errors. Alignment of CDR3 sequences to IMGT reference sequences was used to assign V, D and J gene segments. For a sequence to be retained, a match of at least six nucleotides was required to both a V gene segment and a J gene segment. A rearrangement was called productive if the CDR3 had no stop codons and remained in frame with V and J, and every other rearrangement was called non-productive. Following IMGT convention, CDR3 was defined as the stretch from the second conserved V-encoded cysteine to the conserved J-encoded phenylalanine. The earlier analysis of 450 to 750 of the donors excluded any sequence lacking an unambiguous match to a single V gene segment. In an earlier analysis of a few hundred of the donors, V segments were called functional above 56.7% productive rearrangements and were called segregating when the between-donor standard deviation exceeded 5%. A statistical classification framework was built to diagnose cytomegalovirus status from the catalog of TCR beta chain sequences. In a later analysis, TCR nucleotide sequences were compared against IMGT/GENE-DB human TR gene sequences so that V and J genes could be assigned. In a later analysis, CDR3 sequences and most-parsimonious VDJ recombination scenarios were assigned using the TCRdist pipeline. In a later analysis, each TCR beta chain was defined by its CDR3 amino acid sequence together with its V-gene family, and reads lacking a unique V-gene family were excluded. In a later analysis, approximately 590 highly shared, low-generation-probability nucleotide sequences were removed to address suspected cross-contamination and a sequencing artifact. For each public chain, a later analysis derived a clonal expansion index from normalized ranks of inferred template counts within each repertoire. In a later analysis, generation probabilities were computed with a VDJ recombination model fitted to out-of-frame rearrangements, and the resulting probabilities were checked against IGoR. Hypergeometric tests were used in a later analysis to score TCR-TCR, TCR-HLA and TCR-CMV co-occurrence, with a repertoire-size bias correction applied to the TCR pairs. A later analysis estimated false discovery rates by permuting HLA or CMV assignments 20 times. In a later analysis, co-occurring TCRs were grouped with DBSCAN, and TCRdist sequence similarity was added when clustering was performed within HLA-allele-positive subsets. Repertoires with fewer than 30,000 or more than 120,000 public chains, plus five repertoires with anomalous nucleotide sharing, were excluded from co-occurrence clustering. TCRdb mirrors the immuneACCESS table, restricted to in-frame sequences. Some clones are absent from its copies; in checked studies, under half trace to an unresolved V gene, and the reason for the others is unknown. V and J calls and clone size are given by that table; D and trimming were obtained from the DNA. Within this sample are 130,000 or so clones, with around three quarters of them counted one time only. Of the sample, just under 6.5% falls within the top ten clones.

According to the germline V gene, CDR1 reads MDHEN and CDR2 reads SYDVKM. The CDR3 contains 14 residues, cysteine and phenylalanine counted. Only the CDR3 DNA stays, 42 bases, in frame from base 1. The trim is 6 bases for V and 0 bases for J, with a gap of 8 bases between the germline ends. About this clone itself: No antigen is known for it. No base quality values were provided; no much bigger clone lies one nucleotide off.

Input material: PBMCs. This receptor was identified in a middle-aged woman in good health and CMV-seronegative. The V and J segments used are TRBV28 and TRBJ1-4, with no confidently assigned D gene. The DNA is TGTGCCAGCAGAAGAAGAGCAACTAATGAAAAACTGTTTTTT. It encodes CASRRRATNEKLFF.